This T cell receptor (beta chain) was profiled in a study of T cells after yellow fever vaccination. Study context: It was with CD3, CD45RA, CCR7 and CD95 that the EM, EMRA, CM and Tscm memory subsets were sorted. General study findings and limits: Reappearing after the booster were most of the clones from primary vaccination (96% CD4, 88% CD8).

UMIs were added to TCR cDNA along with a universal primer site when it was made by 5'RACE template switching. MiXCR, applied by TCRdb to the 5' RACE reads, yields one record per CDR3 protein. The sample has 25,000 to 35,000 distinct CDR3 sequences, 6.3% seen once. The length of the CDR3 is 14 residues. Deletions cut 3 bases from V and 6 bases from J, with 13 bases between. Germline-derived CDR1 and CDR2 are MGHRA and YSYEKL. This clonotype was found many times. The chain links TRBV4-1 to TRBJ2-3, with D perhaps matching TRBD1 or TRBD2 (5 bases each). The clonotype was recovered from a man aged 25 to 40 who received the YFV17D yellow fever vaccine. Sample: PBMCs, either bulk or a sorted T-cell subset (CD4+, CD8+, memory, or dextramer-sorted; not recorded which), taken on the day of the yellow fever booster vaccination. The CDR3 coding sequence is TGCGCCAGCAGCCAGGGGGAAATTCTCGATACGCAGTATTTT. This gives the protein CASSQGEILDTQYF.